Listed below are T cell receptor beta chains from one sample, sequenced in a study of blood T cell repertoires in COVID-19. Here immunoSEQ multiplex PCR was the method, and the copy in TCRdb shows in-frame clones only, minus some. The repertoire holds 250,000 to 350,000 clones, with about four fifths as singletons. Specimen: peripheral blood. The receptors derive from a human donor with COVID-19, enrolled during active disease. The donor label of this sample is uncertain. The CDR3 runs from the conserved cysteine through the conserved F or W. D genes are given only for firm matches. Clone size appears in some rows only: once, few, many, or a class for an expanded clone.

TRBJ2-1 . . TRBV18 TGTGCCAGCTCCCCATTGGTTGGCGAGCAGTTCTTC CASSPLVGEQFF
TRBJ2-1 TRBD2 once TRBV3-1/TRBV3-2 TGTGCCAGCAGGCCTACTAGCGTCAGCTACAATGAGCAGTTCTTC CASRPTSVSYNEQFF
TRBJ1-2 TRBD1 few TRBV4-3 TGCGCCAGCAGCCCGACCGGGGGACAGAACTTCTATGGCTACACCTTC CASSPTGGQNFYGYTF
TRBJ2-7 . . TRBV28 TGTGCCAGCAGTTTTGGGGGCTCTTTCGAGCAGTACTTC CASSFGGSFEQYF
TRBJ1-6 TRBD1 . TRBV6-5 TGTGCCAGCAGGGGACAGTCGCCTAATTCACCCCTCCACTTT CASRGQSPNSPLHF
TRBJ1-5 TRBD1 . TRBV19 TGTGCCAGTAGTATAGGGGCAGGGGGAGGTCAGCCCCAGCATTTT CASSIGAGGGQPQHF
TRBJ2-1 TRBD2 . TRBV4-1 TGCGCCAGCAGCAGAACTAGCGGGAGGGCCTCGAATGAGCAGTTCTTC CASSRTSGRASNEQFF
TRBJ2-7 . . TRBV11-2 TGTGCCAGCAGCTTAGATCGGGGGACGCCCTACGAGCAGTACTTC CASSLDRGTPYEQYF
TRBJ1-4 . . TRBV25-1 TGTGCCAGCAGTGTCCTGAGGTTGGGGGGTGAAAAACTGTTTTTT CASSVLRLGGEKLFF
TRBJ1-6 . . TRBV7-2 TGTGCCAGCAGCTTAAATGCAGGGGTGAGTTCACCCCTCCACTTT CASSLNAGVSSPLHF
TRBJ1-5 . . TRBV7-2 TGTGCCAGCAGCTTAATCGGAGCGCCCCAGCATTTT CASSLIGAPQHF
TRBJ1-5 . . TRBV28 TGTGCCAGCAGTTTATCCGGGACATCTTATCAGCCCCAGCATTTT CASSLSGTSYQPQHF
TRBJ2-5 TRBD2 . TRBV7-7 TGTGCTAGCAGCTTATCGTTAGCGGGAGATGGAGAGACCCAGTACTTC CASSLSLAGDGETQYF
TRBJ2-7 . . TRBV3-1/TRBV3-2 TGTGCCAGCAGCCGACAGGCAGCCTACGAGCAGTACTTC CASSRQAAYEQYF
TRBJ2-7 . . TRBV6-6 TGTGCCAGCAGTCTTTTTCTGGGGGGCGCGGGGGCCTACGAGCAGTACTTC CASSLFLGGAGAYEQYF
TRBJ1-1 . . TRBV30 TGTGCCTGGATGGGGGGTAATGAAGGTGAAGCTTTCTTT CAWMGGNEGEAFF
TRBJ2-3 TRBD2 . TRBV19 TGTGCCAGTAGTAGAGCGACTAGCGGGAGTAGTGCAGATACGCAGTATTTT CASSRATSGSSADTQYF
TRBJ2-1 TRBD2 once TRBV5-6 TGTGCCAGCACCCCCGGTAGGCTAGCGGTAAATGAGCAGTTCTTC CASTPGRLAVNEQFF
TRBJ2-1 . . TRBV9 TGTGCCAGCAGCCTAGGGCGGTACAATGAGCAGTTCTTC CASSLGRYNEQFF
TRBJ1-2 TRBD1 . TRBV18 TGTGCCAGCTCACCCGACAGGGGGCTAGGCTACACCTTC CASSPDRGLGYTF
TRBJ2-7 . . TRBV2 TGTGCCAGCAGTGTCAGTGTAAACTCCTACGAGCAGTACTTC CASSVSVNSYEQYF
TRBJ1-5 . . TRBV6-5 TGTGCCAGCAGCCCAAGGGGGGGTACGGATCAGCCCCAGCATTTT CASSPRGGTDQPQHF
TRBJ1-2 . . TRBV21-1 TGTGCCAGCAACTATCATGAGAGCCATGGCTACACCTTC CASNYHESHGYTF
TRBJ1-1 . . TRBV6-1 TGTGCCAGCAGTGAACAAACTGAAGCTTTCTTT CASSEQTEAFF
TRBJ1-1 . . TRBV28 TGTGCCAGCAGTTCGGGCCCCGGACAGACTGAAGCTTTCTTT CASSSGPGQTEAFF
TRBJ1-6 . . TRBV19 TGTGCCAGTAGTAGTACCAGGGTTTCACCCCTCCACTTT CASSSTRVSPLHF
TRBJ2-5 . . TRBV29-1 TGCAGCGTTGAAGGGCCCGAGGCGGGTCCGGGGACCCAGTACTTC CSVEGPEAGPGTQYF
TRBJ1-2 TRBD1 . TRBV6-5 TGTGCCAGCAGTTACCGACAATTGACAGGGAAGGGCTACACCTTC CASSYRQLTGKGYTF
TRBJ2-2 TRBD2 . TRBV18 TGTGCCAGCTCCCGAACGGGACTAGCGGACCCAAACACCGGGGAGCTGTTTTTT CASSRTGLADPNTGELFF
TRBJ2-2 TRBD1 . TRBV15 TGTGCCACCAGCAGGGGGACAGGGCCCACCGGGGAGCTGTTTTTT CATSRGTGPTGELFF
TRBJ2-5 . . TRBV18 TGTGCCAGCTCACCAATGGGCACACAAGAGACCCAGTACTTC CASSPMGTQETQYF
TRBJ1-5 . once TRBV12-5 TGTGCTAGTGGTTTGGTCCAGACTGAATATAGCAATCAGCCCCAGCATTTT CASGLVQTEYSNQPQHF
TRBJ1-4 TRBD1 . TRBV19 TGTGCCAGTAGTTTTGGACAGGGCCTCACTAATGAAAAACTGTTTTTT CASSFGQGLTNEKLFF
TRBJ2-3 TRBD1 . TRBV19 TGTGCCAGTACCCCAGACAGGGAACCCACAGATACGCAGTATTTT CASTPDREPTDTQYF
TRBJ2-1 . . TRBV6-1 TGTGCCAGCAGTGAAGGGGCAGAATCCTTCAATGAGCAGTTCTTC CASSEGAESFNEQFF
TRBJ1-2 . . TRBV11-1 TGTGCCAGCAGCTTTCGGTTCTATGGCTACACCTTC CASSFRFYGYTF
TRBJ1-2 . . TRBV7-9 TGTGCCAGCAGCTTTGGGGGCGGCGGCTATGGCTACACCTTC CASSFGGGGYGYTF
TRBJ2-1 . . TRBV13 TGTGCCAGCCAAACGGGAGCGGACTCCTACAATGAGCAGTTCTTC CASQTGADSYNEQFF
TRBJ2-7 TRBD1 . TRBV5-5 TGTGCCAGCAGCCCGGACAGGGTACTGGGGGAGCAGTACTTC CASSPDRVLGEQYF
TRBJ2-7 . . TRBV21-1 TGTGCCAGCAGCAAAGTCTCGGGACAGGGTGCCTACGAGCAGTACTTC CASSKVSGQGAYEQYF
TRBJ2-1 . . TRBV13 TGTGCCAGCAGCCCACCCGGGGGTAGCGCCTCCTACAATGAGCAGTTCTTC CASSPPGGSASYNEQFF